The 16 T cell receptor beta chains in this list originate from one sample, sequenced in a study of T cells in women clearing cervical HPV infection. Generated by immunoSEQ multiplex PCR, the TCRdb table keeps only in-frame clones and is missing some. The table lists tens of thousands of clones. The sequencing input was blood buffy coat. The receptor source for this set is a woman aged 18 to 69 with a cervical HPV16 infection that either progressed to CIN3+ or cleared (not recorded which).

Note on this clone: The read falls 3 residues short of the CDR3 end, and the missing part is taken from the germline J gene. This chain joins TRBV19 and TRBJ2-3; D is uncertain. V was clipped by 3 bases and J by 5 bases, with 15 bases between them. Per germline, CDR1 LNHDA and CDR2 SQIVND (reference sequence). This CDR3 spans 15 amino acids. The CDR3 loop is CASSIGVRSRDTQYF. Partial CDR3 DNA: TGTGCCAGTAGTATTGGTGTGAGGTCGAGAGATACG.

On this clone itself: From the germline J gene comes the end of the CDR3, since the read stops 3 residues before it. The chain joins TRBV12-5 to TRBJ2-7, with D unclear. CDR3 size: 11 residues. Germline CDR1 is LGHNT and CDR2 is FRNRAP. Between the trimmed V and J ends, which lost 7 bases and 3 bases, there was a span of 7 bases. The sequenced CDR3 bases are TGTGCTAGTGCCAGAGGCTACGAG. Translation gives CASARGYE. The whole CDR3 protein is CASARGYEQYF.

CDR3 sequence reads: CASSYIGTGAFF. Incomplete CDR3 DNA: TGTGCCAGCAGTTACATAGGGACAGGA. This rearrangement joins TRBV6-2 or TRBV6-3 to TRBJ1-1; the match to TRBD1 covers 8 bases. The read gets to within 3 residues of the CDR3 end, and the germline J gene fills in the rest. The CDR3 totals 12 residues. The germline gives CDR1 MNHEY, CDR2 SVGEGT.

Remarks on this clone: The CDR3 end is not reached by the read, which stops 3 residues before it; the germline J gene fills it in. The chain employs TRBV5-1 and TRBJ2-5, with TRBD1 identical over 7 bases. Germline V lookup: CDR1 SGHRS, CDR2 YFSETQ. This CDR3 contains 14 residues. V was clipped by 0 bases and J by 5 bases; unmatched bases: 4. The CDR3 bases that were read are TGCGCCAGCAGCTTGGGTACAGGGGTGGAGACC. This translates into CASSLGTGVET. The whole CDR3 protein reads CASSLGTGVETQYF.

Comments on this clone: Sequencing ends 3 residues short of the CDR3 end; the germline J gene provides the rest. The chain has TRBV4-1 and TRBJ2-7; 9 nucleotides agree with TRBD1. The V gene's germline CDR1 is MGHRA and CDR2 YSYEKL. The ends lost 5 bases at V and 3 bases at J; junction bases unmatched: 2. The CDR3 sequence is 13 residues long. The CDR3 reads CASSLGQGYEQYF. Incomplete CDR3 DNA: TGCGCCAGCAGCTTGGGACAGGGCTACGAG.

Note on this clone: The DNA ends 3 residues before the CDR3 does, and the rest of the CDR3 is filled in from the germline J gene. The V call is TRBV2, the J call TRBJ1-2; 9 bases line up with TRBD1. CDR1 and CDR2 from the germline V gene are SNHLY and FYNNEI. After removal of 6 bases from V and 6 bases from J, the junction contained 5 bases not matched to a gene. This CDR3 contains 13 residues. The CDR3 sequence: CASRPRTGDGYTF. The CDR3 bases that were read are TGTGCCAGCAGACCCAGGACAGGGGATGGC.

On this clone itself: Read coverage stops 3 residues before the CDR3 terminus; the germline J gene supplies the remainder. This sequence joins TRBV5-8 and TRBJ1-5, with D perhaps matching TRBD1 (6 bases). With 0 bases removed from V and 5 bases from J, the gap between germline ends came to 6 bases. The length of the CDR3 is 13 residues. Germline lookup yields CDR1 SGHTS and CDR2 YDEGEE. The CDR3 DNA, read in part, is TGTGCCAGCAGCTTGGACAGGGATCAGCCC. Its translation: CASSLDRDQP. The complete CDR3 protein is CASSLDRDQPQHF. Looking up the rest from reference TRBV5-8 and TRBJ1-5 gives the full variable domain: EAGVTQSPTHLIKTRGQQATLRCSPISGHTSVYWYQQALGLGLQFLLWYDEGEERNRGNFPPRFSGRQFPNYSSELNVNALELEDSALYLCASSLDRDQPQHFGDGTRLSIL.

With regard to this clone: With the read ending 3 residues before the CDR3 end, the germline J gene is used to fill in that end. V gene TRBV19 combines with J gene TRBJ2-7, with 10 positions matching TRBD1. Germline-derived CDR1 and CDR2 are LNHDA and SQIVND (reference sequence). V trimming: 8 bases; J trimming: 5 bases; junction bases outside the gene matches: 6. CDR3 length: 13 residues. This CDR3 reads CASSGTGDHEQYF. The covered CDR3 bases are TGTGCCAGTTCCGGGACAGGGGACCACGAG.

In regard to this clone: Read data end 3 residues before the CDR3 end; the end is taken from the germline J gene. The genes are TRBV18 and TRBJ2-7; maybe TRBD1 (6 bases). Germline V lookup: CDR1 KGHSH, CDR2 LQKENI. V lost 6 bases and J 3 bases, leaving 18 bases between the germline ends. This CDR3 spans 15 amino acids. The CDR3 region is CASSLSGEFGYEQYF. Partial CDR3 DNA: TGTGCCAGCTCGCTTTCAGGGGAATTCGGCTACGAG.

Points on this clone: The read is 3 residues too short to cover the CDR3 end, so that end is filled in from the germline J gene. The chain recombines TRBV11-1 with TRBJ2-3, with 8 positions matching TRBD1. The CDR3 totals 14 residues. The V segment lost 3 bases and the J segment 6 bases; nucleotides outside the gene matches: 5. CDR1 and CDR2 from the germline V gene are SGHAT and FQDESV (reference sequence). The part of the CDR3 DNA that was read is TGTGCCAGCAGCTTTGGACAGGGCCGCGATACG. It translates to CASSFGQGRDT. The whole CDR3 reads CASSFGQGRDTQYF.

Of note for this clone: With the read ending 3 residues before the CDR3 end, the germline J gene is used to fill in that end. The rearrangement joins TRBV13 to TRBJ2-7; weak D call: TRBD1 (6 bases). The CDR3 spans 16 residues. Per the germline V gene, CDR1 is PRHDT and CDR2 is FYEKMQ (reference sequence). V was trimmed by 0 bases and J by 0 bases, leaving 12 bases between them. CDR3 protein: CASSLGFGRGSYEQYF. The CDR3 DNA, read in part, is TGTGCCAGCAGCTTAGGGTTTGGCAGGGGCTCCTACGAG. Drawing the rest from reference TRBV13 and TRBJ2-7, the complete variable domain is AAGVIQSPRHLIKEKRETATLKCYPIPRHDTVYWYQQGPGQDPQFLISFYEKMQSDKGSIPDRFSAQQFSDYHSELNMSSLELGDSALYFCASSLGFGRGSYEQYFGPGTRLTVT.

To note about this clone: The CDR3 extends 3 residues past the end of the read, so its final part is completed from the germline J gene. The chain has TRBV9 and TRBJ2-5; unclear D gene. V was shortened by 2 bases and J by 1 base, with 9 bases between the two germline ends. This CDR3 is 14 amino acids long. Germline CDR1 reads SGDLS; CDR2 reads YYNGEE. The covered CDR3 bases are TGTGCCAGCAGCGTTCGCGGTCTCCAAGAGACC. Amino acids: CASSVRGLQET. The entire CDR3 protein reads CASSVRGLQETQYF. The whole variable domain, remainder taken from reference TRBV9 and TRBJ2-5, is DSGVTQTPKHLITATGQRVTLRCSPRSGDLSVYWYQQSLDQGLQFLIQYYNGEERAKGNILERFSAQQFPDLHSELNLSSLELGDSALYFCASSVRGLQETQYFGPGTRLLVL.

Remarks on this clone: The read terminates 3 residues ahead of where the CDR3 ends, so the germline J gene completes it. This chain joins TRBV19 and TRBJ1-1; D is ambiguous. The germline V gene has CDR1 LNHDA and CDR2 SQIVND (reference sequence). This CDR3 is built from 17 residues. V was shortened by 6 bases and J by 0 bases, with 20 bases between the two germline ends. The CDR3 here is CASSAAGRFTMNTEAFF. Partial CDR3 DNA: TGTGCCAGTAGCGCGGCGGGCAGATTTACTATGAACACTGAA.

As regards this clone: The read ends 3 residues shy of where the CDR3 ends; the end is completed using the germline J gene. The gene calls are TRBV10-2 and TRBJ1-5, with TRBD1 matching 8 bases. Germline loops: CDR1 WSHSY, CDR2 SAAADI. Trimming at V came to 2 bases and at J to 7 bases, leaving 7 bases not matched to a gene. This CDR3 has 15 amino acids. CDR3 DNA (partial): TGCGCCAGCAGTGAGGCCAGGGGGCTATACCAGCCC. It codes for CASSEARGLYQP. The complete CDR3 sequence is CASSEARGLYQPQHF.

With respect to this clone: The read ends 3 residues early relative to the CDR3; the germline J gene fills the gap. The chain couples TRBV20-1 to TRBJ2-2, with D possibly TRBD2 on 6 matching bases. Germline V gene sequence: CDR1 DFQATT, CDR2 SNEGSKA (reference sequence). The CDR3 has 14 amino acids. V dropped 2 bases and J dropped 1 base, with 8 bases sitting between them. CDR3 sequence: CSARLRGNTGELFF. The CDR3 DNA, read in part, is TGCAGTGCTAGATTGCGGGGGAACACCGGGGAG.

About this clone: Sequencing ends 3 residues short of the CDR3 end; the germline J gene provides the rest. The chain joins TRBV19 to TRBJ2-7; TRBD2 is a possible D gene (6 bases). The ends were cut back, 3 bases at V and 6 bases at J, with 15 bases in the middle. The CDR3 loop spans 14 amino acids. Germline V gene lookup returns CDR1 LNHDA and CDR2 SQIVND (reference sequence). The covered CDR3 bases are TGTGCCAGTAGTATTAGGGACTTTAACGGCGAG. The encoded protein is CASSIRDFNGE. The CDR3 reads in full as CASSIRDFNGEQYF. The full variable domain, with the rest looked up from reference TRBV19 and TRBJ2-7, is DGGITQSPKYLFRKEGQNVTLSCEQNLNHDAMYWYRQDPGQGLRLIYYSQIVNDFQKGDIAEGYSVSREKKESFPLTVTSAQKNPTAFYLCASSIRDFNGEQYFGPGTRLTVT.